These 26 T cell receptor beta chains were all obtained from the same sample, sequenced in a study of blood T cell repertoires in COVID-19 (dated by TCRdb to 2020 to 2022). Library generation was performed with the immunoSEQ multiplex PCR assay. The clones in this table, taken by TCRdb from immuneACCESS, are in-frame only. Not every clone is retained; where verified, under half of the shortfall comes from an unresolved V gene, and the cause of the rest is unknown. Recorded for this sample are roughly 260,000 clones; over 80% of them occurred a single time. 2% to 3% of the sample belongs to the ten largest clones. Material for sequencing was PBMCs or T cells enriched from blood (not recorded which). All receptors derive from a woman in her 30s with acute COVID-19.

This rearrangement joins TRBV7-6 to TRBJ2-1, with TRBD1 matching over 9 bases. The V and J ends lost 2 bases and 5 bases, in that order; junction bases with no gene match: 7. CDR3 size: 16 residues. Germline CDR1 SGHVS, CDR2 FNYEAQ. CDR3 nucleotides: TGTGCCAGCAGCTTACAGGACAGGGGTTACGACAATGAGCAGTTCTTC. It translates to CASSLQDRGYDNEQFF. The full variable domain, its missing parts supplied by reference TRBV7-6 and TRBJ2-1, is GAGVSQSPRYKVTKRGQDVALRCDPISGHVSLYWYRQALGQGPEFLTYFNYEAQQDKSGLPNDRFSAERPEGSISTLTIQRTEQRDSAMYRCASSLQDRGYDNEQFFGPGTRLTVL.

For this clone: The same CDR3 also results from other DNA sequences found in this sample. J is TRBJ1-2 and V is TRBV11-2; no firm D call. There are 13 residues in the CDR3. CDR1 is SGHAT, CDR2 FQNNGV, per germline. Trimming took off 0 bases at V and 6 bases at J, with 8 bases between the two ends. The CDR3 coding sequence is TGTGCCAGCAGCTTAGATCGGGGAAATGGCTACACCTTC. Protein sequence: CASSLDRGNGYTF.

This sequence joins TRBV29-1 and TRBJ2-3, with D uncertain. The CDR3 spans 12 residues. Germline V gene sequence: CDR1 SQVTM, CDR2 ANQGSEA. V lost 6 bases, J lost 2 bases, and 9 bases lay in between. The CDR3 DNA reads as TGCAGCGTCCAGGTTTCCACAGATACGCAGTATTTT. Residues: CSVQVSTDTQYF.

V gene TRBV2 combines with J gene TRBJ1-1; 10 nucleotides agree with TRBD1. The V segment lost 4 bases and the J segment 0 bases; nucleotides outside the gene matches: 5. Germline V gives CDR1 SNHLY, CDR2 FYNNEI. The CDR3 runs 16 residues. The CDR3 DNA reads TGTGCCAGCAGTGGGACAGGGGGTCCCTTGAACACTGAAGCTTTCTTT. Amino acids: CASSGTGGPLNTEAFF.

The genes are TRBV6-5 and TRBJ1-4; D might be TRBD1 (5 bases). The CDR3 extends over 14 amino acids. From germline, CDR1 is MNHEY and CDR2 SVGAGI. Between the trimmed V and J ends, which lost 8 bases and 5 bases, there was a span of 15 bases. This CDR3 reads CASVQTEKNEKLFF. CDR3 nucleotides: TGTGCCAGCGTACAGACAGAAAAAAATGAAAAACTGTTTTTT.

This clone was found a few times. The same CDR3 can be traced to other DNA sequences in this sample. V is TRBV7-9 and J is TRBJ1-1; no definite D call. This CDR3 is 14 amino acids long. In germline, CDR1 is SEHNR, CDR2 FQNEAQ (reference sequence). Deletions cut 3 bases from V and 1 base from J, with 9 bases between. CDR3 coding DNA: TGTGCCAGCAGCTTGACGGGTGCGAACACTGAAGCTTTCTTT. This codes for CASSLTGANTEAFF.

The chain links TRBV5-5 to TRBJ1-5, with 7 bases fitting TRBD1. V lost 4 bases and J lost 5; bases outside the gene matches: 12. The germline CDR1 and CDR2 sequences are SGHKS and YYEKEE (reference sequence). The CDR3 runs to 16 residues. CDR3 amino acids: CASSLGGDSSYQPQHF. DNA for the CDR3: TGTGCCAGCAGCCTGGGAGGGGACAGCTCATATCAGCCCCAGCATTTT.

The chain combines TRBV6-5 with TRBJ1-5; D is uncertain. The CDR3 is 14 residues long. Trimming removed 0 bases at V and 6 bases at J, with 9 bases between. Germline-derived CDR1 and CDR2 are MNHEY and SVGAGI. The CDR3 sequence is CASSYSTSSQPQHF. In DNA, the CDR3 is TGTGCCAGCAGTTACTCGACTTCTTCTCAGCCCCAGCATTTT.

This chain uses TRBV10-2 with TRBJ1-4; weak D call: TRBD1 (6 bases). V lost 6 bases and J 7 bases, leaving 9 bases between the germline ends. Per germline, CDR1 WSHSY and CDR2 SAAADI. The CDR3 sequence is 12 residues long. The CDR3 DNA reads as TGCGCCAGCAGACAGGGTTTTGAAAAACTGTTTTTT. Its protein is CASRQGFEKLFF.

The rearrangement joins TRBV5-1 to TRBJ1-1; the D gene is possibly TRBD1 (5 bases). With 4 bases removed from V and 5 bases from J, the gap between germline ends came to 12 bases. Germline V lookup: CDR1 SGHRS, CDR2 YFSETQ. The CDR3 loop spans 13 amino acids. CDR3 nucleotides: TGCGCCAGCAGCCGGACACAGGAAACTGAAGCTTTCTTT. This sequence encodes CASSRTQETEAFF.

The chain combines TRBV4-1 with TRBJ2-3, with a weak D call TRBD2 (7 bases). V dropped 0 bases and J dropped 5 bases, with 24 bases sitting between them. This CDR3 is 19 amino acids long. CDR1 and CDR2 (germline): MGHRA, YSYEKL. The DNA for the CDR3 is TGCGCCAGCAGCCAAGATAGGGGGACTACGGTGGCCTCGGAAGATACGCAGTATTTT. Encoded protein: CASSQDRGTTVASEDTQYF.

J is TRBJ1-3 and V is TRBV18; 9 bases are a match to TRBD1. The CDR3 has 16 residues. CDR1 and CDR2 (germline): KGHSH, LQKENI. V was pared by 4 bases and J by 4 bases, with 8 bases of the junction left unmatched. The CDR3 bases are TGTGCCAGCTCACACGGACAGGGGAGTACCGGAAACACCATATATTTT. This codes for CASSHGQGSTGNTIYF. The variable domain in full, completed from reference TRBV18 and TRBJ1-3, reads NAGVMQNPRHLVRRRGQEARLRCSPMKGHSHVYWYRQLPEEGLKFMVYLQKENIIDESGMPKERFSAEFPKEGPSILRIQQVVRGDSAAYFCASSHGQGSTGNTIYFGEGSWLTVV.

This clone has just a few counts. The genes are TRBV29-1 and TRBJ1-1; possible D gene TRBD1, 6 bases. V was shortened by 7 bases and J by 4 bases, with 19 bases between the two germline ends. CDR3 size: 14 residues. The germline V gene has CDR1 SQVTM and CDR2 ANQGSEA. CDR3 coding DNA: TGCAGCGGGGGGGGCCCCCGGGGAGCCACTGAAGCTTTCTTT. This gives the protein CSGGGPRGATEAFF.

The CDR3 reads CAISDKRGDTGELFF. CDR3 DNA: TGTGCCATCAGTGATAAGCGGGGGGACACCGGGGAGCTGTTTTTT. V usage is TRBV10-3 and J usage is TRBJ2-2; 9 bases align to TRBD2. Germline V lookup: CDR1 ENHRY, CDR2 SYGVKD. Trimming took 3 bases from V and 3 from J; bases not matched to a gene: 2. This CDR3 is 15 amino acids long.

V is TRBV19 and J is TRBJ2-7; D might be TRBD2 (6 bases). Trimming left V 7 bases short and J 4 bases short, with 14 bases between. Germline V gene lookup returns CDR1 LNHDA and CDR2 SQIVND (reference sequence). The CDR3 has 13 amino acids. CDR3 nucleotides: TGTGCCAGTAAGGAGGGTACGGGATACGAGCAGTACTTC. Protein: CASKEGTGYEQYF.

This chain connects TRBV6-6 to TRBJ1-4; the D is unclear. Germline V gives CDR1 MNHNY, CDR2 SVGAGI (reference sequence). This CDR3 is built from 11 residues. V was trimmed by 5 bases and J by 13 bases, leaving 11 bases between them. The CDR3 bases are TGTGCCAGCAGTCTACAGAAGGCACTGTTTTTT. Its protein product is CASSLQKALFF.

In its sample, this clone was seen once. The rearrangement uses TRBV20-1 and TRBJ1-2; the D gene is possibly TRBD1 (5 bases). There are 11 residues in the CDR3. Germline values: CDR1 DFQATT, CDR2 SNEGSKA (reference sequence). The V end lost 5 bases, the J end lost 10 bases, and 14 bases lay between the germline ends. The chain's CDR3 is CSAAVGRDYTF. In nucleotides, the CDR3 is TGCAGTGCTGCGGTGGGCAGGGACTACACCTTC.

The chain couples TRBV19 to TRBJ1-5; D call uncertain. Between the trimmed V and J ends, which lost 3 bases and 4 bases, there was a span of 13 bases. The length of the CDR3 is 15 residues. Per germline, CDR1 LNHDA and CDR2 SQIVND (reference sequence). In DNA form, the CDR3 reads TGTGCCAGTAGTATGGCGGTAGGAGGAAATCAGCCCCAGCATTTT. Translated, it gives CASSMAVGGNQPQHF.

This rearrangement joins TRBV4-1 to TRBJ1-1, with a tentative D call TRBD1 (6 bases). The V end lost 1 base, the J end lost 7 bases, and 19 bases lay between the germline ends. CDR3 size: 16 residues. Germline-derived CDR1 and CDR2 are MGHRA and YSYEKL. CDR3 nucleotide sequence: TGCGCCAGCAGCCAAGCCCGGAGGACAGCACAGAATGAAGCTTTCTTT. Its protein is CASSQARRTAQNEAFF.

The V and J genes are TRBV5-1 and TRBJ2-3; 9 bases are a match to TRBD1. The CDR3 sequence is 16 residues long. Per germline, CDR1 SGHRS and CDR2 YFSETQ. J gave up 2 bases and V 4 bases, and 8 bases lay outside the gene matches. Written as DNA, the CDR3 is TGCGCCAGCAGCCACCTACAGGGGGCGATCACAGATACGCAGTATTTT. Translating gives CASSHLQGAITDTQYF.

This clone was recorded only once. The rearrangement uses TRBV19 and TRBJ2-5, with 14 bases fitting TRBD2. Per the germline V gene, CDR1 is LNHDA and CDR2 is SQIVND (reference sequence). The CDR3 is made up of 15 amino acids. J gave up 4 bases and V 5 bases, and 3 bases lay outside the gene matches. The DNA for the CDR3 is TGTGCCAGTAGTGCCGGGACTAGCGGGGGAGAGACCCAGTACTTC. Translating it yields CASSAGTSGGETQYF.

The CDR3 here is CASSQGGSSYNEQFF. Here the CDR3 DNA reads TGTGCCAGCAGCCAGGGCGGGAGCTCCTACAATGAGCAGTTCTTC. V gene TRBV13 combines with J gene TRBJ2-1; the match to TRBD2 covers 7 bases. Germline V gives CDR1 PRHDT, CDR2 FYEKMQ (reference sequence). The CDR3 is made up of 15 amino acids. V trimming: 5 bases; J trimming: 0 bases; junction bases outside the gene matches: 4.

The CDR3 nucleotides read TGTGCCAGCAGTTACCTAGGACAGGGGATGAACACTGAAGCTTTCTTT. Protein product: CASSYLGQGMNTEAFF. V is TRBV6-5 and J is TRBJ1-1; 9 nucleotides agree with TRBD1. This CDR3 is 16 amino acids long. Looked up from germline, CDR1 is MNHEY and CDR2 is SVGAGI. Trimming cost V 2 bases and J 0 bases; bases outside gene matches: 4.

J is TRBJ1-5 and V is TRBV4-1; TRBD1 matches at 9 bases. After removal of 3 bases from V and 6 bases from J, the junction contained 3 bases not matched to a gene. The germline CDR1 and CDR2 sequences are MGHRA and YSYEKL. The CDR3 spans 14 residues. In nucleotides, the CDR3 is TGCGCCAGCAGCCATAGACAGGGGGTTCAGCCCCAGCATTTT. It translates to CASSHRQGVQPQHF.

This clone was recorded once. This sequence joins TRBV27 and TRBJ1-4; TRBD1 matches 7 bases. Losses at the gene ends were 6 bases for V and 5 bases for J; bases not matched to a gene: 6. Per the germline V gene, CDR1 is MNHEY and CDR2 is SMNVEV (reference sequence). The CDR3 totals 14 residues. The CDR3 region is CASRLTGINEKLFF. Written as DNA, the CDR3 is TGTGCCAGCAGACTGACAGGGATCAATGAAAAACTGTTTTTT.

This chain joins TRBV2 and TRBJ1-4; the D is unclear. The V gene's germline CDR1 is SNHLY and CDR2 FYNNEI. The CDR3 covers 14 residues. The V end was cut by 8 bases, the J end by 0 bases, with 10 bases between. The CDR3 DNA is TGTGCCAGCGTTCCCTACGCAACTAATGAAAAACTGTTTTTT. This gives the protein CASVPYATNEKLFF.